This T cell receptor (beta chain) came from a study of blood T cell repertoires in COVID-19 (dated by TCRdb to 2018 to 2021). Describing the broader study: The collaborator samples originated in the United States, Italy and Spain and spanned the acute and convalescent phases of COVID-19. The prospective study material was composed of cDNA or gDNA derived from T cells, B-cell-depleted T cells, or PBMCs. Deeply sampled blood TCRbeta repertoires from subjects exposed to, actively infected with, or recovered from COVID-19 were included in the dataset. The repertoires were made available in a free public database intended to serve as a resource for research on the immune response to SARS-CoV-2. Samples were obtained from the ongoing ImmuneRACE study (first 160 participants) and from 1,000 to 1,500 subjects provided by 6 global collaborators. A de-identified subject ID, COVID-19 status, age in years and sex were almost always included in the sample metadata. Where available, HLA class I and class II types were taken from metadata supplied by the sample provider and were not determined by assay-based typing. Overall study results and their limits: Clinical and demographic metadata were provided uncurated, with the amount varying by source and participant.

The CDR3 runs 16 amino acids, cysteine and phenylalanine included. The kept DNA is CDR3 alone, 48 bases in frame from the first base. Cut back by 1 base and 4 bases, the V and J ends lie 13 bases apart. The germline V gene (reference sequence) gives CDR1 as LNHDA and CDR2 as SQIVND. This clone showed up just once. It lacks a known antigen. Base qualities are not provided; no much larger clone lies one nucleotide away. The immunoSEQ Assay, a bias-controlled multiplex PCR, was used to amplify TCRbeta CDR3 regions from genomic DNA. The original pipeline was this. Nucleated cell counts per sample were estimated from amplification of reference gene primers within the assay. To quantify the absolute abundance of each unique TCRbeta CDR3 rearrangement, sequence reads were collapsed and filtered. Productive Simpson clonality was computed per sample as the square root of Simpson's diversity index over productive rearrangements. In TCRdb, the immuneACCESS table is reduced to in-frame sequences with V and J assigned. These tables do not hold every clone; where another copy was compared, an unresolved V gene accounts for under half, and the others remain unexplained. V and J calls and clone size are as listed in that table; D and trimming were resolved from the DNA. This sample comprises under 70,000 clones, 80% to 95% of them detected only once. Jointly, the top ten make up approximately 15% of the sample.

Collaborating institutions collected whole blood in K2EDTA tubes following their own protocols. For TCRbeta analysis, collaborator samples were shipped as frozen whole blood, as isolated PBMCs, or as DNA extracted from either sample type. Recombination connected TRBV19 to TRBJ2-2; 5 matching bases give a weak D call of TRBD2. The TCR comes from a human donor with active COVID-19. The donor label of this sample is uncertain. Sequenced sample: peripheral blood. DNA sequence: TGTGCCAGTAGTATAGTTGGAGGCGCGGGCACCGGGGAGCTGTTTTTT. It specifies CASSIVGGAGTGELFF. Where the CDR3 stops, the reference TRBV19 and TRBJ2-2 genes take over; the full variable domain is DGGITQSPKYLFRKEGQNVTLSCEQNLNHDAMYWYRQDPGQGLRLIYYSQIVNDFQKGDIAEGYSVSREKKESFPLTVTSAQKNPTAFYLCASSIVGGAGTGELFFGEGSRLTVL.